This TCR beta chain was identified in a study of graft-versus-host responses after intestinal transplantation. There are 16 residues in the CDR3. Germline CDR1 reads SNHLY; CDR2 reads FYNNEI. V lost 8 bases, J lost 2 bases, and 10 bases stayed unmatched. Details on this clone: Its antigen is unknown.

Libraries were prepared by immunoSEQ multiplex PCR; TCRdb keeps only in-frame clonotypes and omits some of them. Of some 81,000 clones listed, roughly nine tenths are singletons. The specimen comprised unstimulated CD4+ T cells sorted from spleen or lymph node cells, sampled before intestinal transplant. The chain employs TRBV2 and TRBJ1-1, with 11 nucleotides matching TRBD1. The clonotype originates from a human donor who received an intestinal transplant. CDR3 sequence: CASGRTGGSPNTEAFF. CDR3 nucleotides: TGTGCCAGCGGCCGGACAGGGGGCTCACCCAACACTGAAGCTTTCTTT. The full variable domain, with the rest looked up from reference TRBV2 and TRBJ1-1, is EPEVTQTPSHQVTQMGQEVILRCVPISNHLYFYWYRQILGQKVEFLVSFYNNEISEKSEIFDDQFSVERPDGSNFTLKIRSTKLEDSAMYFCASGRTGGSPNTEAFFGQGTRLTVV.